Reported below is one TCR beta chain. This clonotype has ten or more counts. Its antigen remains undetermined. No clone much larger than this one lies a single base away; base qualities are absent. These data originate in a study of neurological immune-mediated disorders (dated by TCRdb to between 2018 and 2020). Broadly, across the study: The study compared peripheral blood TCR-beta repertoires of HTLV-I-associated myelopathy (HAM/TSP) patients, multiple sclerosis patients and healthy controls using UMI-based sequencing. Longitudinal samples, technical triplicates and paired sorted CD4+ and CD8+ T-cell subsets, alongside PBMC samples, were included among the 106 TCR-beta libraries. The cohort was made up of 68 subjects, consisting of around 14 HAM/TSP patients, 35 or so multiple sclerosis patients and 20 or so healthy controls.

Overall study outcomes, separate from this receptor: Expanded clones from different subjects shared no identical CDR3 amino acid sequences, which suggests that TCR-beta repertoires were private in all groups. TCR clonal expansion was highest in HAM/TSP patients and lowest in MS patients, with MS patients falling below even healthy controls.

cDNA was synthesized by template-switch 5'RACE using a primer with a 10-nucleotide random unique molecular identifier that tagged each TCR transcript. Each sequencing run produced over 160 million TCR-beta sequences covering 15-18 subjects. The RNeasy kit was used to extract total RNA. TCR-beta VDJ regions were amplified with primers for the TCR constant region and the 5'RACE anchor, using the KAPA Real-time Library Amplification kit. Sample indexes and Illumina adaptors were added in a first PCR, after which library yield was increased in a second PCR. The roughly 650 bp TCR product was size-selected on a 2% E-gel SizeSelection system after Ampure bead purification. Before pooling, libraries had their quality checked on a Bioanalyzer, their concentration measured with Qubit, and their quantity determined with the Kapa Library Quantification kit. An Illumina HiSeq 2500 sequenced the libraries paired-end 2 x 150 bp. To increase sequence diversity, about 23-32% phiX was spiked into each library pool. Processing in the source paper ran as follows. The UMI-based MiGEC pipeline processed quality-filtered reads and removed over 75% of raw TCR sequences during error correction. VDJ genes were aligned to IMGT germline references, and each clonotype was defined by a unique CDR3 amino acid sequence together with V-J genes. Clonal expansion, Shannon diversity and CDR3 relatedness (CalcPairwiseDistances, ClusterSamples) were evaluated with VDJtools, and phylogenetic trees were built with CLCbio workbench. Clones with at least 8 unique UMIs were defined as expanded, with this threshold being based on coefficient-of-variation modelling across technical triplicates. TCRdb cleaned the public reads at Q25 with fastp, built clones with MiXCR and kept in-frame beta chains. Merged by CDR3 protein, the rows form single entries marked with the most common genes and DNA. The V and J calls follow TCRdb's processing rather than the paper's. Counted in this sample were some 30,000 distinct CDR3 sequences; approximately 5% of them appeared once. 2% to 2.5% of the sample is held by the ten biggest clonotypes.

Blood bank volunteers in Maryland, USA served as the healthy controls. Sorted-subset TCR libraries were prepared from about a million sorted CD4+ or CD8+ T cells. Peripheral blood was subjected to Ficoll-Hypaque density gradient centrifugation to isolate PBMCs, which were then cryopreserved in liquid nitrogen. The study also sequenced paired sorted CD4+ and CD8+ subsets from healthy controls, HAM/TSP patients and MS patients. Via the germline V gene (reference sequence), CDR1 is DFQATT and CDR2 SNEGSKA. The CDR3, from cysteine to phenylalanine, totals 13 residues. Only CDR3 DNA remains: 39 bases, in frame from the first base. The V and J ends are trimmed by 5 bases and 3 bases, leaving 12 bases between them.

The sequence was obtained from a woman in her fifties or sixties in good health. The specimen was CD4+ T cells from blood. Recombination linked TRBV20-1 to TRBJ2-3; TRBD1 is possibly the D segment (6 matching bases). CDR3 region: CSAEPGQTDTQYF. The DNA sequence is as follows: TGCAGTGCTGAACCGGGACAAACAGATACGCAGTATTTT.